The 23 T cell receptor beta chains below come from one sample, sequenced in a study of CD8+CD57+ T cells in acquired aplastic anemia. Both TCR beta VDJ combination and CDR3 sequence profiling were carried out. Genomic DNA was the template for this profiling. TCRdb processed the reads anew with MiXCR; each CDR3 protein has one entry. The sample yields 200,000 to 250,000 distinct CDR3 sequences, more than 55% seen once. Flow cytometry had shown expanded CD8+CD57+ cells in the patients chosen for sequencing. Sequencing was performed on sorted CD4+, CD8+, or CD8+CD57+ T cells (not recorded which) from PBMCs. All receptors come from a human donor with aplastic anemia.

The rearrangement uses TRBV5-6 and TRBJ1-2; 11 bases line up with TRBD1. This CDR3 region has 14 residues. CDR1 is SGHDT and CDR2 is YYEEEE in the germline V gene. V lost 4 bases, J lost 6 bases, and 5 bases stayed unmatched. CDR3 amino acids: CASSAGTGGHGYTF. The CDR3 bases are TGTGCCAGCAGCGCGGGGACAGGGGGGCATGGCTACACCTTC.

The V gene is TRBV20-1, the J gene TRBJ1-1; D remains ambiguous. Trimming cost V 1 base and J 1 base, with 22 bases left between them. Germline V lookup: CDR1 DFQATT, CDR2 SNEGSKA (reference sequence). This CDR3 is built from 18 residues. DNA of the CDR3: TGCAGTGCTAGAGGACGCGACACCAAATACCATCGGAACACTGAAGCTTTCTTT. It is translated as CSARGRDTKYHRNTEAFF.

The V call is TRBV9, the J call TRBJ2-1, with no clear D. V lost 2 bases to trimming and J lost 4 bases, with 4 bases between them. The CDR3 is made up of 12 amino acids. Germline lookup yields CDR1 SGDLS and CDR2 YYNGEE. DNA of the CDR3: TGTGCCAGCAGCGTTGAGTACAATGAGCAGTTCTTC. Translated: CASSVEYNEQFF.

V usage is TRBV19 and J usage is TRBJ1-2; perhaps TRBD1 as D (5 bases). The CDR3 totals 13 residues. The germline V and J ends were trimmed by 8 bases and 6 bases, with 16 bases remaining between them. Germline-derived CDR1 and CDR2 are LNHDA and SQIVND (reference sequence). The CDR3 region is CASRETVLNGYTF. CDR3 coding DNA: TGTGCCAGTCGCGAGACAGTTCTAAATGGCTACACCTTC.

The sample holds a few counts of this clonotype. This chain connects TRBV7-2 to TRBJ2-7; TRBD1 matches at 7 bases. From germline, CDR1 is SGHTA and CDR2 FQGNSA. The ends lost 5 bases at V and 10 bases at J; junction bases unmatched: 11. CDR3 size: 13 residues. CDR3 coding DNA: TGTGCCAGCAGCCCAGGGACAGCAGTGGAACAGTACTTC. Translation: CASSPGTAVEQYF.

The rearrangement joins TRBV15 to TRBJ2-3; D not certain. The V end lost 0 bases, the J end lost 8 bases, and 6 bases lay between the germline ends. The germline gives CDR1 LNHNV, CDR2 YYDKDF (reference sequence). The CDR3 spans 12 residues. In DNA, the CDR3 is TGTGCCACCAGCAGAGATCTTCCTACGCAGTATTTT. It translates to CATSRDLPTQYF. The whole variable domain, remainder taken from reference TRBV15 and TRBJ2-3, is DAMVIQNPRYQVTQFGKPVTLSCSQTLNHNVMYWYQQKSSQAPKLLFHYYDKDFNNEADTPDNFQSRRPNTSFCFLDIRSPGLGDTAMYLCATSRDLPTQYFGPGTRLTVL.

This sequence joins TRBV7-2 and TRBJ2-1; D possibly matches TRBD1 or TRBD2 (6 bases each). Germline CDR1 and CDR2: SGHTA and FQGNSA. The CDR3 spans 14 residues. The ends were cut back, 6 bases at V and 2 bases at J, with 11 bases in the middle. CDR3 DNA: TGTGCCAGCAGAGGAGGGGGAACCTACAATGAGCAGTTCTTC. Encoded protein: CASRGGGTYNEQFF.

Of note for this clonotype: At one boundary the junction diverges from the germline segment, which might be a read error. CDR3 amino acids: CAISENGGAARGYTF. The DNA of the CDR3 is TGTGCCATCAGTGAGAATGGAGGGGCAGCTCGTGGCTACACCTTC. V is TRBV24-1 and J is TRBJ1-2, with a possible D match to TRBD1 (5 bases). Germline loops: CDR1 KGHDR, CDR2 SFDVKD. CDR3 size: 15 residues.

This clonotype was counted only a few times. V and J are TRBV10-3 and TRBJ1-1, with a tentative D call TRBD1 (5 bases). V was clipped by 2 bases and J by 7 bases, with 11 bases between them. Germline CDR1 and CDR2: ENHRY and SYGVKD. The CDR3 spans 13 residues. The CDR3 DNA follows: TGTGCCATCAGTGAGGGCACGGGACGTGAAGCTTTCTTT. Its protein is CAISEGTGREAFF.

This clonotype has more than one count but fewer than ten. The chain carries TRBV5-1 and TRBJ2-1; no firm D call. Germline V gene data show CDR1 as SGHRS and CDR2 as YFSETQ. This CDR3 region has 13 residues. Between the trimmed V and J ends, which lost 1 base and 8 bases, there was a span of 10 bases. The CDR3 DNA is TGCGCCAGCAGCTTGAACGGGCGTTATGAGCAGTTCTTC. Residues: CASSLNGRYEQFF.

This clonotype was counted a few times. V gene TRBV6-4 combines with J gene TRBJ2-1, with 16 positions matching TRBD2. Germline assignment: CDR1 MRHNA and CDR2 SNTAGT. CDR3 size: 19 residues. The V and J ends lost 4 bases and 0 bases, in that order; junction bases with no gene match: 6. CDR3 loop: CASSAHGTSGGGSYNEQFF. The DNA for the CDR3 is TGTGCCAGCAGTGCACATGGGACTAGCGGGGGGGGCTCCTACAATGAGCAGTTCTTC.

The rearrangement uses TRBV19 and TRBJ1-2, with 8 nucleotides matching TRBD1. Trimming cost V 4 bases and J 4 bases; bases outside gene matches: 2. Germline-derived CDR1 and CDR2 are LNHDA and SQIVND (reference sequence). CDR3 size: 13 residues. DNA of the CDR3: TGTGCCAGTAGTACCGGACAGGGCTATGGCTACACCTTC. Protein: CASSTGQGYGYTF.

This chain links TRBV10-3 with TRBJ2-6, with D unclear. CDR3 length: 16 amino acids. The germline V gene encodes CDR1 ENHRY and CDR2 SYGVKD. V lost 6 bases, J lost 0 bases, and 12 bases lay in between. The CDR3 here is CAIRQYPSSGANVLTF. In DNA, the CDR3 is TGTGCCATCAGGCAATATCCGAGCTCTGGGGCCAACGTCCTGACTTTC.

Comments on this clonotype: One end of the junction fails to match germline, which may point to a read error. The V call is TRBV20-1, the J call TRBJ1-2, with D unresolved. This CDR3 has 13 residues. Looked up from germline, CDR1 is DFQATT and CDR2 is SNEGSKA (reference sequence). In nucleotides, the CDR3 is TGCAGTGCTAGAGATATCGGAAGGTCAAGGACCTCCTTC. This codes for CSARDIGRSRTSF.

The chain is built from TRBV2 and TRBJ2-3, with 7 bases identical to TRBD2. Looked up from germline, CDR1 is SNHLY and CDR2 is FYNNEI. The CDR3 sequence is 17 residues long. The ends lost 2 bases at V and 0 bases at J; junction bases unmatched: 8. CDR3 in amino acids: CASSERPSGTSTDTQYF. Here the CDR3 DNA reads TGTGCCAGCAGTGAACGGCCTAGCGGAACTAGCACAGATACGCAGTATTTT. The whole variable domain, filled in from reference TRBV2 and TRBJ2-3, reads EPEVTQTPSHQVTQMGQEVILRCVPISNHLYFYWYRQILGQKVEFLVSFYNNEISEKSEIFDDQFSVERPDGSNFTLKIRSTKLEDSAMYFCASSERPSGTSTDTQYFGPGTRLTVL.

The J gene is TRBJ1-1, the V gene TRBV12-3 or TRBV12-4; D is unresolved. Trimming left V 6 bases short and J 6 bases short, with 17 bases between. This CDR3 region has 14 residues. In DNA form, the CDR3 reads TGTGCCAGCAGCCCCACGGCAAAAGGGCCTGAAGCTTTCTTT. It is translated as CASSPTAKGPEAFF.

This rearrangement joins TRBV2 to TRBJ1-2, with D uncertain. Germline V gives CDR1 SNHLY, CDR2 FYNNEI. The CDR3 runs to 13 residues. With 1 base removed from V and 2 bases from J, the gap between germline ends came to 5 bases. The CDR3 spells CASSEGANYGYTF. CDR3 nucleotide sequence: TGTGCCAGCAGTGAAGGGGCAAACTATGGCTACACCTTC.

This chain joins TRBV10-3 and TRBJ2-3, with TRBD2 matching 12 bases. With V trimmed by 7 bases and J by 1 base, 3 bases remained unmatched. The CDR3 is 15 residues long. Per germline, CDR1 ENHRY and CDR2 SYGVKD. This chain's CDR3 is CAIIRLAGGTDTQYF. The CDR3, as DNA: TGTGCCATCATCAGACTAGCGGGGGGCACAGATACGCAGTATTTT.

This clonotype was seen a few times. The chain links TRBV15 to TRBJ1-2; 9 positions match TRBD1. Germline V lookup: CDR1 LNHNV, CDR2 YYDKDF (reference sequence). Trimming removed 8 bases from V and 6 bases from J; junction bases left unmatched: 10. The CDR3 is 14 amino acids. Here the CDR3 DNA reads TGTGCCACCGTCCGGGACAGGGCCGGGGATGGCTACACCTTC. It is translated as CATVRDRAGDGYTF.

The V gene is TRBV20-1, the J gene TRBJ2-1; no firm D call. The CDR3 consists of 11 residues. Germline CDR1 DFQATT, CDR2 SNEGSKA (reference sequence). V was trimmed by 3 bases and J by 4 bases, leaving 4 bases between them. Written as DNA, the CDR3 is TGCAGTGCTAGGACTTACAATGAGCAGTTCTTC. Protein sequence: CSARTYNEQFF.

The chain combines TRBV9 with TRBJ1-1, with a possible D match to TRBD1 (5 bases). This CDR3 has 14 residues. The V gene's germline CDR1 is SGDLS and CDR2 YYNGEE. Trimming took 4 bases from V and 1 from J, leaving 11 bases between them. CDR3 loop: CASSPATANTEAFF. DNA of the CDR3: TGTGCCAGCAGCCCCGCGACAGCGAACACTGAAGCTTTCTTT.

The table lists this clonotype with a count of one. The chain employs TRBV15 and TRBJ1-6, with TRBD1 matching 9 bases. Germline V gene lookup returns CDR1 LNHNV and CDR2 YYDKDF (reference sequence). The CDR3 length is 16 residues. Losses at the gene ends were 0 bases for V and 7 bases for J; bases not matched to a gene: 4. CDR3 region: CATSRDLTGGNSPLHF. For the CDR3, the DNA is TGTGCCACCAGCAGAGATCTAACAGGGGGCAATTCACCCCTCCACTTT.

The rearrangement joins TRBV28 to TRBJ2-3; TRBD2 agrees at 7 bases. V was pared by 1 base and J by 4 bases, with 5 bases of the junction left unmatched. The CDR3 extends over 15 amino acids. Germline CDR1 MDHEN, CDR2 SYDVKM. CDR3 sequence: CASSLSAGSADTQYF. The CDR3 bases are TGTGCCAGCAGTTTATCAGCGGGGTCCGCAGATACGCAGTATTTT.